This TCR beta chain was profiled in a study of blood T cell repertoires in COVID-19. Across the study: T cells, B-cell-depleted T cells, or PBMCs supplied cDNA or gDNA.

V trimming: 6 bases; J trimming: 3 bases; junction bases outside the gene matches: 12. The CDR3 is 17 residues long. In germline, CDR1 is WNHNN, CDR2 SYGVQD (reference sequence). Source study methods: Amplification from reference gene primers served as the basis for estimated nucleated cell counts. Here immunoSEQ multiplex PCR was the method, and the copy in TCRdb shows in-frame clones only, minus some. V, J and clone size were drawn from that table, and D and trimming were deduced from the DNA. In the table there are 250,000 to 350,000 clones, approximately 85% of which are singletons. Recovery meant two consecutive negative NP/OP PCR tests, professional clearance, or resolved symptoms.

The sequenced sample was PBMCs or T cells enriched from blood (not recorded which). The clonotype originates from a woman aged 25 to 39 who had recovered from COVID-19. V usage is TRBV10-1 and J usage is TRBJ2-2; 8 bases agree with TRBD2. The CDR3 reads CASSPRTSSSDTGELFF. As DNA, the CDR3 is TGCGCCAGCAGCCCCAGGACTAGCTCGTCGGACACCGGGGAGCTGTTTTTT.